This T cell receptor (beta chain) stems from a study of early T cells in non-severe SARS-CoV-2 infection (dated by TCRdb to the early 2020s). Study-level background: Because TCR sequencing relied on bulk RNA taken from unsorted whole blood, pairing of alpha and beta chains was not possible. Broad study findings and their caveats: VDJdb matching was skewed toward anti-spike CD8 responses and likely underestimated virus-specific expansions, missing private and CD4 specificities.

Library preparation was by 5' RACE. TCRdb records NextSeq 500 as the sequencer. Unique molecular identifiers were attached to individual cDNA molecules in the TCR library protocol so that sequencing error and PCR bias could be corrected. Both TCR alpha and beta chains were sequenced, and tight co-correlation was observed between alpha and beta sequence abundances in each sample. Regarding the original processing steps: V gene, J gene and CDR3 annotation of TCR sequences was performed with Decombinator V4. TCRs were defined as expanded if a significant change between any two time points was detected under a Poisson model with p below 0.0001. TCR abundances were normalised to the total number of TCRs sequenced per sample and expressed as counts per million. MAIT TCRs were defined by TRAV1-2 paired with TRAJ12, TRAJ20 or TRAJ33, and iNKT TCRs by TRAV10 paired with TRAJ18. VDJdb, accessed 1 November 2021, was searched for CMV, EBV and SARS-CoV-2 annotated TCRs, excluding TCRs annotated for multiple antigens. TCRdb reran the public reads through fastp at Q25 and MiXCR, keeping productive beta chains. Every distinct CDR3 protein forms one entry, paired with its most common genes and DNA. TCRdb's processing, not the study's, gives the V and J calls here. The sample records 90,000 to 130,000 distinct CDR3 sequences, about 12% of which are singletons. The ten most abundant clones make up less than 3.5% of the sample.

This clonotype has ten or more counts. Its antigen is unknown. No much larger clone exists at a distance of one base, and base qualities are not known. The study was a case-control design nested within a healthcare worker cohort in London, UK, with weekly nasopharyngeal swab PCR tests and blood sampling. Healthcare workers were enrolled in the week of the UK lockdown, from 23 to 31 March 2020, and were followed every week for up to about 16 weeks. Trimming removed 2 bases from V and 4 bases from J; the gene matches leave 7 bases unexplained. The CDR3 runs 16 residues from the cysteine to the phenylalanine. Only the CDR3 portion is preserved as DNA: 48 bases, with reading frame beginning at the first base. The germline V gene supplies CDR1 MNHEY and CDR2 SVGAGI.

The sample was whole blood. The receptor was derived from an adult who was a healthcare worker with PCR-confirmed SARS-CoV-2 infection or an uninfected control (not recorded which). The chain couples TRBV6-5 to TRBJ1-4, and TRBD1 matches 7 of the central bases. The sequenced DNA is TGTGCCAGCAGTTACGGGATCGGGACAGTTAATGAAAAACTGTTTTTT. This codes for CASSYGIGTVNEKLFF.